The sequence of this T cell receptor beta chain was determined in a study of graft-versus-host responses after intestinal transplantation. Study-wide context: Multivisceral, liver-intestinal, or isolated intestinal transplants were given to recipients.

Method: immunoSEQ multiplex PCR; TCRdb's copy keeps in-frame clones and lacks some. The sample contains 70,000 to 95,000 clones, roughly 88% of which appear only once. Regarding this clone: Antigen unknown.

General observations from the study: Association was observed between peak circulating GvH clone levels and early post-transplant HvG declines. Recipient marrow contained GvH clones, some of which appeared first in ileum or blood.

Looked up from germline, CDR1 is MNHEY and CDR2 is SMNVEV (reference sequence). After removal of 2 bases from V and 6 bases from J, the junction contained 5 bases not matched to a gene. This CDR3 contains 15 residues. The sequences come from unstimulated CD4+ T cells sorted from spleen or lymph node cells, collected before intestinal transplant. This clonotype was obtained from a human donor who received an intestinal transplant. The rearrangement uses TRBV27 and TRBJ2-1; TRBD1 agrees at 9 bases. CDR3 sequence (DNA): TGTGCCAGCAGTTTACGGGACAGGGTTTTCAATGAGCAGTTCTTC. Amino acid sequence: CASSLRDRVFNEQFF.